This T cell receptor beta chain was found in a study of T cells in Graves' hyperthyroidism and ophthalmopathy. Study details: The blood sample was taken at first diagnosis, before treatment began.

PBMCs were collected from an approximately 9.4 ml volume of fresh peripheral blood. From germline, CDR1 is MDHEN and CDR2 SYDVKM. CDR3 length: 15 amino acids. Unmatched junction bases numbered 5, after V lost 5 bases and J lost 1 base. This clonotype was recorded at least ten times. The antigen remains undetermined. RNA transcripts gave rise to amplified TCR beta CDR3 regions. The HTBI primer set drove a first-round RT-PCR of the TCR CDR3. One entry per CDR3 protein, called by TCRdb with MiXCR from the multiplex PCR reads. The repertoire includes 300,000 to 450,000 distinct CDR3 sequences, around a quarter of them detected once, and around 70% sits in the top ten. Study observations and caveats: Researchers found most expanded thyroid clonotypes above 0.001 in blood as well.

The source of this sequence is a man in his forties or fifties with Graves' hyperthyroidism. The specimen was blood. The rearrangement uses TRBV28 and TRBJ2-3, with 8 bases aligning to TRBD2. The CDR3 protein is CASSIDGRGTDTQYF. Here the CDR3 DNA reads TGTGCCAGCAGTATAGACGGGAGGGGCACAGATACGCAGTATTTT.